Below, 24 T cell receptor beta chains from the same sample are listed, as sequenced in a study of early T cells in non-severe SARS-CoV-2 infection (dated by TCRdb to the early 2020s). The receptor library was made with 5' RACE. The sequencer listed for this sample is NextSeq 500. Clones were called with MiXCR by TCRdb after fastp trimmed the public reads at Q25, and only in-frame beta chains were retained. Rows merge per CDR3 protein into single entries with the most common DNA and genes. Counted in this sample were tens of thousands of distinct CDR3 sequences; about 11% of them appeared once. Jointly, the top ten make up around 11% of the sample. Sequencing was performed on whole blood, taken at baseline. These receptors all come from an adult who was a healthcare worker with PCR-confirmed SARS-CoV-2 infection or an uninfected control (not recorded which).

This clonotype has at least ten counts. This chain joins TRBV20-1 and TRBJ1-1; D perhaps matches TRBD1 (6 bases). V lost 6 bases to trimming and J lost 3 bases, with 14 bases between them. The CDR3 runs to 13 residues. Per germline, CDR1 DFQATT and CDR2 SNEGSKA (reference sequence). Written as DNA, the CDR3 is TGCAGTGCAAAGGGGGGGGCGGACACTGAAGCTTTCTTT. Protein: CSAKGGADTEAFF.

The rearrangement joins TRBV6-5 to TRBJ2-1; weak D call: TRBD1 (6 bases). The V gene's germline CDR1 is MNHEY and CDR2 SVGAGI. V was clipped by 8 bases and J by 2 bases, with 19 bases between them. This CDR3 is built from 16 residues. The CDR3 DNA reads TGTGCCAGCCGAACCTTGCGTGGGGGCCCCTACAATGAGCAGTTCTTC. This translates into CASRTLRGGPYNEQFF.

CDR3 sequence (DNA): TGTGCCAGCAGCATGGGACCTGAAGCTTTCTTT. This gives the protein CASSMGPEAFF. The chain combines TRBV5-6 with TRBJ1-1; TRBD1 might be the D (5 bases). There are 11 residues in the CDR3. CDR1 SGHDT and CDR2 YYEEEE come from the germline V gene. Deletions cut 4 bases from V and 6 bases from J, with 7 bases between.

The chain has TRBV12-3 or TRBV12-4 and TRBJ1-5; a weak D match, TRBD1 (6 bases). The CDR3 sequence is 16 residues long. The V end was cut by 3 bases, the J end by 1 base, with 13 bases between. The DNA of the CDR3 is TGTGCCAGCAGTTTTGGGGGGCGAGGGAGCAATCAGCCCCAGCATTTT. This encodes CASSFGGRGSNQPQHF.

This clonotype was seen ten or more times. The genes are TRBV5-5 and TRBJ1-1, with 9 nucleotides matching TRBD1. This CDR3 region has 14 residues. Germline assignment: CDR1 SGHKS and CDR2 YYEKEE (reference sequence). The junction had 1 base not matched to a gene; V was cut back by 3 bases and J by 1 base. The CDR3, as DNA: TGTGCCAGCAGCTGGGGACAGGGGAACACTGAAGCTTTCTTT. This codes for CASSWGQGNTEAFF.

This clonotype has more than one count but fewer than ten. In nucleotides, the CDR3 is TGTGCCAGCAGTTTCACCGGGACAGGGCTTAAAAGGTCTGGGGCCAACGTCCTGACTTTC. Its translation: CASSFTGTGLKRSGANVLTF. The chain carries TRBV12-3 or TRBV12-4 and TRBJ2-6; 9 bases align to TRBD1. CDR3 length: 20 amino acids. V gave up 3 bases and J gave up 1 base; unmatched junction bases: 13.

The rearrangement joins TRBV20-1 to TRBJ1-5; tentatively, D is TRBD1 (5 bases). Germline CDR1 reads DFQATT; CDR2 reads SNEGSKA (reference sequence). V gave up 5 bases and J gave up 0 bases, with 17 bases separating them. The CDR3 consists of 16 residues. The DNA of the CDR3 is TGCAGTGCTCGCAACTTACAGGCTCATAGCAATCAGCCCCAGCATTTT. It is translated as CSARNLQAHSNQPQHF.

The chain combines TRBV4-1 with TRBJ1-1; D is unclear. V was pared by 0 bases and J by 3 bases, with 11 bases between. Germline values: CDR1 MGHRA, CDR2 YSYEKL. This CDR3 region has 15 residues. The CDR3 reads CASSQERVQYTEAFF. CDR3 coding DNA: TGCGCCAGCAGCCAAGAGCGGGTCCAGTACACTGAAGCTTTCTTT.

This clonotype was counted a few times. The V call is TRBV7-9, the J call TRBJ2-7; a possible D gene is TRBD2 (5 bases). This CDR3 spans 14 amino acids. The germline V gene encodes CDR1 SEHNR and CDR2 FQNEAQ (reference sequence). Trimming removed 6 bases from V and 0 bases from J, with 12 bases in between. DNA for the CDR3: TGTGCCAGCAGACGAGCGGAGACCTCCTACGAGCAGTACTTC. It translates to CASRRAETSYEQYF.

This clonotype occurred a few times. V is TRBV6-2 or TRBV6-3 and J is TRBJ2-2; D not resolved. This CDR3 has 14 amino acids. CDR1 and CDR2 from the germline V gene are MNHEY and SVGEGT. Trimming shortened V by 0 bases and J by 0 bases, and 2 bases separated the two germline ends. CDR3: CASSYSPNTGELFF. The CDR3 DNA reads as TGTGCCAGCAGTTACTCACCGAACACCGGGGAGCTGTTTTTT.

J is TRBJ2-3 and V is TRBV5-1, with 9 nucleotides matching TRBD2. Trimming cost V 2 bases and J 1 base; bases outside gene matches: 5. The CDR3 is 16 residues long. Looked up from germline, CDR1 is SGHRS and CDR2 is YFSETQ. CDR3 coding DNA: TGCGCCAGCAGCTTTTCCATAGCGGGGGGCACAGATACGCAGTATTTT. It yields the protein CASSFSIAGGTDTQYF.

This clonotype was observed a few times. The V gene is TRBV30, the J gene TRBJ2-5; no clear D. The germline V gene has CDR1 GTSNPN and CDR2 SVGIG (reference sequence). Trimming removed 2 bases from V and 5 bases from J, with 9 bases in between. CDR3 size: 12 residues. Written as DNA, the CDR3 is TGTGCCTGGAGTCTGGTATGGGAGACCCAGTACTTC. This encodes CAWSLVWETQYF.

There are a few counts of this clonotype. J is TRBJ1-2 and V is TRBV29-1; 8 bases are shared with TRBD1. Germline trimming cut 7 bases from V and 4 bases from J; bases unmatched to any gene: 14. The CDR3 is made up of 15 amino acids. From germline, CDR1 is SQVTM and CDR2 ANQGSEA. The CDR3 region is CSDDKGGQDTYGYTF. As DNA, the CDR3 is TGCAGCGATGACAAAGGGGGACAGGACACCTATGGCTACACCTTC.

The chain joins TRBV6-5 to TRBJ1-1; D is unclear. The CDR3 length is 15 residues. V was shortened by 5 bases and J by 3 bases, with 16 bases between the two germline ends. In germline, CDR1 is MNHEY, CDR2 SVGAGI. CDR3 amino acids: CASSLQSRGDTEAFF. The CDR3, as DNA: TGTGCCAGCAGTCTACAGAGTCGGGGAGACACTGAAGCTTTCTTT.

There are a few counts of this clonotype. The V and J genes are TRBV5-5 and TRBJ2-5; perhaps TRBD1 as D (5 bases). Germline values: CDR1 SGHKS, CDR2 YYEKEE (reference sequence). The V gene lost 5 bases and the J gene lost 1 base, with 12 bases spanning the gap. CDR3 length: 14 residues. In DNA form, the CDR3 reads TGTGCCAGCAGGGGGCCTAGTAGCCAAGAGACCCAGTACTTC. It codes for CASRGPSSQETQYF.

The chain has TRBV7-3 and TRBJ2-1, with 14 bases fitting TRBD2. Germline CDR1 reads SGHTA; CDR2 reads FQGTGA. V lost 3 bases, J lost 6 bases, and 1 base stayed unmatched. The CDR3 contains 15 residues. For the CDR3, the DNA is TGTGCCAGCAGCTTCGGGACTAGCGGGGGCAATGAGCAGTTCTTC. Amino acid sequence: CASSFGTSGGNEQFF.

This clonotype has ten or more counts. The chain employs TRBV28 and TRBJ1-6; TRBD1 might be the D (5 bases). Trimming took 5 bases from V and 0 from J, leaving 11 bases between them. There are 16 residues in the CDR3. Per germline, CDR1 MDHEN and CDR2 SYDVKM. This CDR3 reads CASSTPTDSYNSPLHF. CDR3 nucleotide sequence: TGTGCCAGCAGTACCCCGACAGACTCCTATAATTCACCCCTCCACTTT.

The chain couples TRBV14 to TRBJ2-2; D gene uncertain. CDR3 length equals 15 residues. V lost 3 bases, J lost 5 bases, and 13 bases lay in between. Germline V gives CDR1 SGHDN, CDR2 FVKESK. CDR3 nucleotides: TGTGCCAGCAGCCACCTGACTGGCGGTACCGGGGAGCTGTTTTTT. Translated: CASSHLTGGTGELFF.

As concerns this clonotype: A much more abundant neighbour one base away suggests this may be a read error. J is TRBJ2-1 and V is TRBV3-1, with D possibly being TRBD1 (6 bases). CDR3 length equals 14 residues. From germline, CDR1 is LGHDT and CDR2 YNNKEL (reference sequence). Trimming stripped 0 bases from V and 5 bases from J, with 8 bases between. The CDR3 DNA reads as TGTGCCAGCAGCCAAGAGGGGGCCAACAATGAGCAGTTCTTC. Amino acids: CASSQEGANNEQFF.

This clonotype was found a few times. The genes are TRBV5-1 and TRBJ2-7, with D unclear. The V gene lost 0 bases and the J gene lost 5 bases, with 9 bases spanning the gap. CDR1 is SGHRS and CDR2 is YFSETQ in the germline V gene. The CDR3 loop spans 13 amino acids. CDR3 sequence: CASSLGSRNEQYF. CDR3 sequence (DNA): TGCGCCAGCAGCTTGGGGAGCAGGAACGAGCAGTACTTC.

Many counts were recorded for this clonotype. V usage is TRBV5-4 and J usage is TRBJ1-2; weak D call: TRBD1 (5 bases). V was trimmed by 4 bases and J by 4 bases, leaving 11 bases between them. The CDR3 has 13 residues. Germline CDR1 reads SGHNT; CDR2 reads YYREEE (reference sequence). The CDR3 spells CASSAGQLYGYTF. Here the CDR3 DNA reads TGTGCCAGCAGCGCAGGGCAACTCTATGGCTACACCTTC.

Only a few counts were recorded for this clonotype. J is TRBJ1-2 and V is TRBV3-1; no definite D call. The V and J ends lost 0 bases and 4 bases respectively, with 9 bases between them. The CDR3 length is 14 residues. Germline V gene sequence: CDR1 LGHDT, CDR2 YNNKEL (reference sequence). The CDR3 DNA sequence: TGTGCCAGCAGCCAAGATGGAACCGGCTATGGCTACACCTTC. It encodes CASSQDGTGYGYTF.

CDR3 nucleotide sequence: TGCGCCAGCAGAAATAGCGGGGGGCAAGAGACCCAGTACTTC. It encodes CASRNSGGQETQYF. The gene calls are TRBV5-1 and TRBJ2-5; 10 bases are shared with TRBD2. Losses at the gene ends were 5 bases for V and 2 bases for J; bases not matched to a gene: 3. The CDR3 is made up of 14 amino acids. Germline CDR1 and CDR2: SGHRS and YFSETQ.

The chain carries TRBV19 and TRBJ2-1; 8 nucleotides match TRBD2. Germline values: CDR1 LNHDA, CDR2 SQIVND (reference sequence). The CDR3 sequence is 16 residues long. Trimming took 3 bases from V and 1 from J; bases not matched to a gene: 5. In DNA form, the CDR3 reads TGTGCCAGTAGTATTTTCGGCGGGGGGTCCTACAATGAGCAGTTCTTC. It yields the protein CASSIFGGGSYNEQFF. Full variable domain (remainder filled in from reference TRBV19 and TRBJ2-1): DGGITQSPKYLFRKEGQNVTLSCEQNLNHDAMYWYRQDPGQGLRLIYYSQIVNDFQKGDIAEGYSVSREKKESFPLTVTSAQKNPTAFYLCASSIFGGGSYNEQFFGPGTRLTVL.